A selection of T cell receptor beta chains follows, all from one sample in a study of cytotoxic CD8 clonotypes in ibrutinib-treated CLL. Generated by immunoSEQ multiplex PCR, the TCRdb table keeps only in-frame clones and is missing some. The sample lists roughly 250,000 clones, under 80% occurring once. Sample: PBMCs, taken after 24 months of ibrutinib treatment. The receptor source for this set is a human donor with chronic lymphocytic leukemia. Each CDR3 is given with its conserved first and last residue. D genes are given only for firm matches. Clone size is given for some rows only: seen once, a few or many times, or a class if the clone is expanded.

abundance: NA; v_gene: TRBV15; d_gene: NA; j_gene: TRBJ2-3; CDR3nt: TGTGCCACCAGCAGAGATTGGGACGAATTAAGCACAGATACGCAGTATTTT; CDR3aa: CATSRDWDELSTDTQYF
abundance: NA; v_gene: TRBV6-6; d_gene: NA; j_gene: TRBJ2-5; CDR3nt: TGTGCCAGCAGGTCTAGGGGTGGGGGACAAGAGACCCAGTACTTC; CDR3aa: CASRSRGGGQETQYF
abundance: NA; v_gene: TRBV15; d_gene: TRBD2; j_gene: TRBJ2-7; CDR3nt: TGTGCCACCAGCAGAGATACTAGCGGGAGCCACGAGCAGTACTTC; CDR3aa: CATSRDTSGSHEQYF
abundance: NA; v_gene: TRBV18; d_gene: TRBD2; j_gene: TRBJ2-3; CDR3nt: TGTGCCAGCTCACCATATAGCGGGGGACTCACAGATACGCAGTATTTT; CDR3aa: CASSPYSGGLTDTQYF
abundance: once; v_gene: TRBV6-5; d_gene: NA; j_gene: TRBJ1-1; CDR3nt: TGTGCCAGCAGTCTGAGCCCTGGTGGCACTGAAGCTTTCTTT; CDR3aa: CASSLSPGGTEAFF
abundance: NA; v_gene: TRBV5-1; d_gene: NA; j_gene: TRBJ2-1; CDR3nt: TGCGCCAGCAGCTCAAACGGACAGAGCTCCTACAATGAGCAGTTCTTC; CDR3aa: CASSSNGQSSYNEQFF
abundance: NA; v_gene: TRBV28; d_gene: NA; j_gene: TRBJ2-2; CDR3nt: TGTGCCAGCAGTTTTTCGCCGTTCCTTGGCGGGGAGCTGTTTTTT; CDR3aa: CASSFSPFLGGELFF
abundance: few; v_gene: TRBV6-5; d_gene: TRBD1; j_gene: TRBJ2-5; CDR3nt: TGTGCCAGCAGTGACAGGGTGTTAGAGACCCAGTACTTC; CDR3aa: CASSDRVLETQYF
abundance: NA; v_gene: TRBV7-2; d_gene: NA; j_gene: TRBJ2-2; CDR3nt: TGTGCCAGCAGCTTAGTAGCGGAGAACACCGGGGAGCTGTTTTTT; CDR3aa: CASSLVAENTGELFF
abundance: NA; v_gene: TRBV9; d_gene: TRBD2; j_gene: TRBJ2-2; CDR3nt: TGTGCCAGCCGAGCGGGAGGGGGCACCGGGGAGCTGTTTTTT; CDR3aa: CASRAGGGTGELFF
abundance: NA; v_gene: TRBV7-8; d_gene: NA; j_gene: TRBJ1-2; CDR3nt: TGTGCCAGCATTACGATGGGCAGGTCCTATGGCTACACCTTC; CDR3aa: CASITMGRSYGYTF
abundance: NA; v_gene: TRBV7-6; d_gene: TRBD2; j_gene: TRBJ2-2; CDR3nt: TGTGCCAGCAGTTGGAGGCCGGCGGGAGGGTCAAGCACCGGGGAGCTGTTTTTT; CDR3aa: CASSWRPAGGSSTGELFF
abundance: NA; v_gene: TRBV5-1; d_gene: NA; j_gene: TRBJ1-2; CDR3nt: TGCGCCAGCAGCTTGACGCAGGGGAACTATGGCTACACCTTC; CDR3aa: CASSLTQGNYGYTF
abundance: NA; v_gene: TRBV19; d_gene: TRBD1; j_gene: TRBJ1-4; CDR3nt: TGTGCCAGTAGTACCGGGACAGGGGAAAGTGAAAAACTGTTTTTT; CDR3aa: CASSTGTGESEKLFF
abundance: NA; v_gene: TRBV7-2; d_gene: TRBD1; j_gene: TRBJ1-5; CDR3nt: TGTGCCAGCAGCTTAGTGGCCGGGACAGGGGGCAACCCCCAGCATTTT; CDR3aa: CASSLVAGTGGNPQHF
abundance: once; v_gene: TRBV9; d_gene: NA; j_gene: TRBJ2-5; CDR3nt: TGTGCCAGCAGCGTAGATGGGACTTTCGGGCAAGAGACCCAGTACTTC; CDR3aa: CASSVDGTFGQETQYF
abundance: few; v_gene: TRBV27; d_gene: TRBD1; j_gene: TRBJ2-4; CDR3nt: TGTGCCAGCAGTTCCACAAGACAGGGGATCTTCAACATTCAGTACTTC; CDR3aa: CASSSTRQGIFNIQYF
abundance: few; v_gene: TRBV11-3; d_gene: TRBD2; j_gene: TRBJ2-1; CDR3nt: TGTGCCAGCAGCTTAGGCTATAGCGGGAGAAGGAATGAGCAGTTCTTC; CDR3aa: CASSLGYSGRRNEQFF
abundance: NA; v_gene: TRBV27; d_gene: TRBD1; j_gene: TRBJ2-7; CDR3nt: TGTGCCAGCAGTTTAATGGGACAGGACTACGAGCAGTACTTC; CDR3aa: CASSLMGQDYEQYF
abundance: NA; v_gene: TRBV11-2; d_gene: TRBD1; j_gene: TRBJ2-7; CDR3nt: TGTGCCAGCAGCCCCGGGACAGTTTACGAGCAGTACTTC; CDR3aa: CASSPGTVYEQYF
abundance: few; v_gene: TRBV6-5; d_gene: TRBD1; j_gene: TRBJ1-2; CDR3nt: TGTGCCTCCGGACAGGGTCCCGTATACACCTTC; CDR3aa: CASGQGPVYTF
abundance: NA; v_gene: TRBV7-3; d_gene: NA; j_gene: TRBJ2-1; CDR3nt: TGTGCCAGCAGCTTAGGTCGGGCGAATGGTGAGCAGTTCTTC; CDR3aa: CASSLGRANGEQFF
abundance: NA; v_gene: TRBV5-5; d_gene: TRBD1; j_gene: TRBJ2-1; CDR3nt: TGTGCCACCTTCCGGACAGGCCTCTACAATGAGCAGTTCTTC; CDR3aa: CATFRTGLYNEQFF
abundance: NA; v_gene: TRBV2; d_gene: TRBD1; j_gene: TRBJ2-7; CDR3nt: TGTGCCAGCAGGGCCGGGACAGGGCCATACGAGCAGTACTTC; CDR3aa: CASRAGTGPYEQYF
abundance: few; v_gene: TRBV9; d_gene: TRBD2; j_gene: TRBJ2-1; CDR3nt: TGTGCCAGCAGCTTAGCGGGAAGCTCCTACAATGAGCAGTTCTTC; CDR3aa: CASSLAGSSYNEQFF
abundance: NA; v_gene: TRBV9; d_gene: NA; j_gene: TRBJ2-1; CDR3nt: TGTGCCAGCAGCGGCTTATCGAGTAGTCGGGGTGAGCAGTTCTTC; CDR3aa: CASSGLSSSRGEQFF
abundance: NA; v_gene: TRBV5-1; d_gene: TRBD2; j_gene: TRBJ2-7; CDR3nt: TGCGCCAGCAGGTTGCTAGCGGGAGGTCAAAACGAGCAGTACTTC; CDR3aa: CASRLLAGGQNEQYF
abundance: few; v_gene: TRBV19; d_gene: NA; j_gene: TRBJ2-2; CDR3nt: TGTGCCACCGGACAGAGTGGCACGGGTATCGGGGAGCTGTTTTTT; CDR3aa: CATGQSGTGIGELFF
abundance: NA; v_gene: TRBV2; d_gene: NA; j_gene: TRBJ2-1; CDR3nt: TGTGCCAGCAGTGAAGCGCAACGGGCTGATCGCCAGTTCTTC; CDR3aa: CASSEAQRADRQFF
abundance: NA; v_gene: TRBV27; d_gene: TRBD2; j_gene: TRBJ2-1; CDR3nt: TGTGCCAGCAGCCCGGGACTAGCAGGAAATGAGCAGTTCTTC; CDR3aa: CASSPGLAGNEQFF
abundance: NA; v_gene: TRBV5-6; d_gene: NA; j_gene: TRBJ2-7; CDR3nt: TGTGCCAGCAGCTTTGGGAATACCTACGAGCAGTACTTC; CDR3aa: CASSFGNTYEQYF
abundance: few; v_gene: TRBV20-1; d_gene: NA; j_gene: TRBJ1-2; CDR3nt: TGCAGTGCAGGGAACCGGGATGGCTACACCTTC; CDR3aa: CSAGNRDGYTF
abundance: NA; v_gene: TRBV2; d_gene: NA; j_gene: TRBJ2-3; CDR3nt: TGTGCCAGCAGGATGGGTCCCTATTCAGATACGCAGTATTTT; CDR3aa: CASRMGPYSDTQYF
abundance: NA; v_gene: TRBV5-6; d_gene: NA; j_gene: TRBJ2-7; CDR3nt: TGTGCCAGCAGCTTGATGACCTACGAGCAGTACTTC; CDR3aa: CASSLMTYEQYF
abundance: few; v_gene: TRBV4-2; d_gene: NA; j_gene: TRBJ1-2; CDR3nt: TGTGCCAGCAGCCAGGAGGTTGTTGATGGCTACACCTTC; CDR3aa: CASSQEVVDGYTF
abundance: NA; v_gene: TRBV6-4; d_gene: NA; j_gene: TRBJ2-2; CDR3nt: TGTGCCAGCAGTGACGGGAGCACCGGGGAGCTGTTTTTT; CDR3aa: CASSDGSTGELFF
abundance: NA; v_gene: TRBV9; d_gene: TRBD1; j_gene: TRBJ2-7; CDR3nt: TGTGCCAGCAGCGAGGGGGACAGGGAAGGATACGAGCAGTACTTC; CDR3aa: CASSEGDREGYEQYF
abundance: NA; v_gene: TRBV7-9; d_gene: TRBD1; j_gene: TRBJ1-1; CDR3nt: TGTGCCAGCAGCTCCGGGACAGGGTTGGCCACTGAAGCTTTCTTT; CDR3aa: CASSSGTGLATEAFF
abundance: NA; v_gene: TRBV30; d_gene: NA; j_gene: TRBJ2-1; CDR3nt: TGTGCCTGGAGTATTGGTTCTAGCTGGGGGGAGCAGTTCTTC; CDR3aa: CAWSIGSSWGEQFF
abundance: NA; v_gene: TRBV28; d_gene: NA; j_gene: TRBJ2-7; CDR3nt: TGTGCCAGCAGCCATCCGACGTGGTCACCCCACGAGCAGTACTTC; CDR3aa: CASSHPTWSPHEQYF
abundance: NA; v_gene: TRBV5-1; d_gene: NA; j_gene: TRBJ1-2; CDR3nt: TGCGCCAGCAGCTTGGAGGTAGGGAAATATGGCTACACCTTC; CDR3aa: CASSLEVGKYGYTF
abundance: NA; v_gene: TRBV7-8; d_gene: TRBD2; j_gene: TRBJ2-5; CDR3nt: TGTGCCAGCAGCTTTGGACTAGCGGTCCAAGAGACCCAGTACTTC; CDR3aa: CASSFGLAVQETQYF
abundance: NA; v_gene: TRBV2; d_gene: NA; j_gene: TRBJ2-1; CDR3nt: TGTGCCAGCAGTGAAGAGGGTGGGTCCTACAATGAGCAGTTCTTC; CDR3aa: CASSEEGGSYNEQFF
abundance: NA; v_gene: TRBV18; d_gene: NA; j_gene: TRBJ1-2; CDR3nt: TGTGCCAGCTCACCAGGGTCCAATGGCTACACCTTC; CDR3aa: CASSPGSNGYTF
abundance: NA; v_gene: TRBV11-2; d_gene: TRBD2; j_gene: TRBJ2-3; CDR3nt: TGTGCCAGCAGCCCACGACCGGGACTAGCGGGAGATACAGATACGCAGTATTTT; CDR3aa: CASSPRPGLAGDTDTQYF
abundance: NA; v_gene: TRBV28; d_gene: NA; j_gene: TRBJ2-7; CDR3nt: TGTGCCAGCAGTTTCGCCAGCTACGAGCAGTACTTC; CDR3aa: CASSFASYEQYF
abundance: NA; v_gene: TRBV18; d_gene: NA; j_gene: TRBJ2-7; CDR3nt: TGTGCCAGCTCACCACCCGGCAGCTACGAGCAGTACTTC; CDR3aa: CASSPPGSYEQYF
abundance: NA; v_gene: TRBV5-1; d_gene: TRBD1; j_gene: TRBJ1-2; CDR3nt: TGCGCCAGCAGCTTGGTGGCTATACAGGGGCATGGTAACTATGGCTACACCTTC; CDR3aa: CASSLVAIQGHGNYGYTF
abundance: NA; v_gene: TRBV6-1; d_gene: NA; j_gene: TRBJ2-5; CDR3nt: TGTGCCAGCAGTGAATGGAGCGTCCAAGAGACCCAGTACTTC; CDR3aa: CASSEWSVQETQYF
abundance: NA; v_gene: TRBV10-3; d_gene: TRBD1; j_gene: TRBJ1-1; CDR3nt: TGTGCCATCAGTGAGTCAACTACTTACAGGGGTGGTTTAGCTTTCTTT; CDR3aa: CAISESTTYRGGLAFF
abundance: NA; v_gene: TRBV13; d_gene: NA; j_gene: TRBJ2-7; CDR3nt: TGTGCCAGCAGTCAGGGAATCTATCGAGAGGAGTTGCTATTC; CDR3aa: CASSQGIYREELLF
abundance: NA; v_gene: TRBV11-2; d_gene: TRBD2; j_gene: TRBJ2-7; CDR3nt: TGTGCCAGCAGCCCCTGGACTAGCGACGACGAGCAGTACTTC; CDR3aa: CASSPWTSDDEQYF
abundance: NA; v_gene: TRBV6-5; d_gene: NA; j_gene: TRBJ1-1; CDR3nt: TGTGCCAGCAGTTACTCCGGAGGGGTCGTAGCTGAAGCTTTCTTT; CDR3aa: CASSYSGGVVAEAFF
abundance: NA; v_gene: TRBV6-5; d_gene: NA; j_gene: TRBJ1-1; CDR3nt: TGTGCCAGCAGACGGAAGGGTGTAGCTTTCTTT; CDR3aa: CASRRKGVAFF
abundance: NA; v_gene: TRBV21-1; d_gene: NA; j_gene: TRBJ2-7; CDR3nt: TGTGCCAGCAGCCCCGACAACGAAGGGGCAACCTACGAGCAGTACTTC; CDR3aa: CASSPDNEGATYEQYF
abundance: NA; v_gene: TRBV27; d_gene: NA; j_gene: TRBJ2-1; CDR3nt: TGTGCCAGCAGTTTATCGGCCCCAGTGGAGCAGTTCTTC; CDR3aa: CASSLSAPVEQFF
abundance: NA; v_gene: TRBV13; d_gene: NA; j_gene: TRBJ2-7; CDR3nt: TGTGCCAGCAGCCCTATGGACAGCACCTACGAGCAGTACTTC; CDR3aa: CASSPMDSTYEQYF
abundance: NA; v_gene: TRBV7-2; d_gene: TRBD2; j_gene: TRBJ2-1; CDR3nt: TGTGCCAGCAACCAGTTAGCGGGAGGATCCCCCAATGAGCAGTTCTTC; CDR3aa: CASNQLAGGSPNEQFF
abundance: few; v_gene: TRBV6-5; d_gene: NA; j_gene: TRBJ1-1; CDR3nt: TGTGCCAGCAGAGTGGACAGATCGGGGACTGAAGCTTTCTTT; CDR3aa: CASRVDRSGTEAFF
abundance: NA; v_gene: TRBV6-5; d_gene: NA; j_gene: TRBJ2-1; CDR3nt: TGTGCCAGCAGCCGGAGCAATGAGCAGTTCTTC; CDR3aa: CASSRSNEQFF